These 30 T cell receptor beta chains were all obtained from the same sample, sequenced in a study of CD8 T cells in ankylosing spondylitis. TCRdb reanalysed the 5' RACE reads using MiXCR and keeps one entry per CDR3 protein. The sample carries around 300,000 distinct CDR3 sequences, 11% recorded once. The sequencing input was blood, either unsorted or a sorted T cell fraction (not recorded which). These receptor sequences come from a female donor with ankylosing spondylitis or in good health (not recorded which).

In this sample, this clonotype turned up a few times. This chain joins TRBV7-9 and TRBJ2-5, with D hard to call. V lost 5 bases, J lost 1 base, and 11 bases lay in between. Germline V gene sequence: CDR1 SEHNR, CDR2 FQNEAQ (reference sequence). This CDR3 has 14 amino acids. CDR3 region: CASSLDITQETQYF. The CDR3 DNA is TGTGCCAGCAGCCTCGACATAACCCAAGAGACCCAGTACTTC.

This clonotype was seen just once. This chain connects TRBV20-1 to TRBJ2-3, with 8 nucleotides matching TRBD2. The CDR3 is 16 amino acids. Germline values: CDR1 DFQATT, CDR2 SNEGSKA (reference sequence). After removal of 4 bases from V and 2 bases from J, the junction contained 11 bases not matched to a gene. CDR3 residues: CSANTEREYVTDTQYF. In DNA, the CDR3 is TGCAGTGCTAATACTGAGCGGGAGTATGTCACAGATACGCAGTATTTT.

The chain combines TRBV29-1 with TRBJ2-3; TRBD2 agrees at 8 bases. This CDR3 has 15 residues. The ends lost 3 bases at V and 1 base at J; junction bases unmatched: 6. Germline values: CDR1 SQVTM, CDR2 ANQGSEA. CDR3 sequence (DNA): TGCAGCGTTGACGGGCGGGGGGCACGCACAGATACGCAGTATTTT. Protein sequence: CSVDGRGARTDTQYF.

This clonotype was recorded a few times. The chain's CDR3 is CSAIRGRTNTEAFF. In DNA form, the CDR3 reads TGCAGTGCTATCAGAGGGAGGACGAACACTGAAGCTTTCTTT. This chain connects TRBV20-1 to TRBJ1-1; D uncertain. V lost 4 bases to trimming and J lost 1 base, with 13 bases between them. From germline, CDR1 is DFQATT and CDR2 SNEGSKA (reference sequence). The CDR3 length is 14 residues.

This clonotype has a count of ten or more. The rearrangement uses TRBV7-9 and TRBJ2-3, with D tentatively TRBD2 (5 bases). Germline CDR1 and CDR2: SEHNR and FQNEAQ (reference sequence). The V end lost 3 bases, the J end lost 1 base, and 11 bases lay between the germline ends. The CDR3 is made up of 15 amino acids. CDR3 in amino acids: CASSFTGFRTDTQYF. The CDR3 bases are TGTGCCAGCAGCTTTACGGGATTTCGCACAGATACGCAGTATTTT. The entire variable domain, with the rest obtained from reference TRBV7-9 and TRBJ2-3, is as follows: DTGVSQNPRHKITKRGQNVTFRCDPISEHNRLYWYRQTLGQGPEFLTYFQNEAQLEKSRLLSDRFSAERPKGSFSTLEIQRTEQGDSAMYLCASSFTGFRTDTQYFGPGTRLTVL.

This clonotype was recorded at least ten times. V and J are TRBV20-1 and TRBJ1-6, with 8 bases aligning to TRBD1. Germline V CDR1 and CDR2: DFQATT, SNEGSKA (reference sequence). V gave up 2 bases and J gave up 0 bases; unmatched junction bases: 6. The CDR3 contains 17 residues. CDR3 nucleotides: TGCAGTGCTAGACTGTTTACAGGGGGCTCCTATAATTCACCCCTCCACTTT. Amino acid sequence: CSARLFTGGSYNSPLHF.

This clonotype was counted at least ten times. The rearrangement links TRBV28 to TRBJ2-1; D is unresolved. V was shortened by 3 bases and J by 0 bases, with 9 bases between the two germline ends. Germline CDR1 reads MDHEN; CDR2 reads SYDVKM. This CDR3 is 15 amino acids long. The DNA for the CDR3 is TGTGCCAGCAGTTTCTTGAGGAGCTCCTACAATGAGCAGTTCTTC. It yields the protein CASSFLRSSYNEQFF.

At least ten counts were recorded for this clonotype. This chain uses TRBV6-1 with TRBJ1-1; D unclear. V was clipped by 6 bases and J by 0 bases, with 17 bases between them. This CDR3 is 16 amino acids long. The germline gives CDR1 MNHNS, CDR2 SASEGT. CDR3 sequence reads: CASSPDGWRVNTEAFF. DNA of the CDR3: TGTGCCAGCAGCCCAGACGGGTGGAGGGTGAACACTGAAGCTTTCTTT.

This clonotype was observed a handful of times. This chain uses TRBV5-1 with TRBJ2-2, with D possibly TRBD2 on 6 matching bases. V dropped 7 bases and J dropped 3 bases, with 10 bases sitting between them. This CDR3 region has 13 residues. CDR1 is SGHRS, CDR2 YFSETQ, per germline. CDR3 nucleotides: TGCGCCAGCGACGGAGGGTACACCGGGGAGCTGTTTTTT. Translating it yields CASDGGYTGELFF.

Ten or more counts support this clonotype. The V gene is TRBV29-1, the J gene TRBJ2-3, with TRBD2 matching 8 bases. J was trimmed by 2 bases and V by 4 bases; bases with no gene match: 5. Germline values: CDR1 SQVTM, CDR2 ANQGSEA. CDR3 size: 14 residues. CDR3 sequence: CSVASGSFTDTQYF. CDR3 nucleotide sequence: TGCAGCGTTGCTAGCGGGTCGTTCACAGATACGCAGTATTTT.

CDR3 bases: TGTGCCGGAAAGGGGGCGGGGAACACAGATACGCAGTATTTT. Translating gives CAGKGAGNTDTQYF. The rearrangement uses TRBV6-1 and TRBJ2-3, with a tentative D call TRBD1 (7 bases). Per germline, CDR1 MNHNS and CDR2 SASEGT. CDR3 size: 14 residues. V dropped 11 bases and J dropped 2 bases, with 17 bases sitting between them.

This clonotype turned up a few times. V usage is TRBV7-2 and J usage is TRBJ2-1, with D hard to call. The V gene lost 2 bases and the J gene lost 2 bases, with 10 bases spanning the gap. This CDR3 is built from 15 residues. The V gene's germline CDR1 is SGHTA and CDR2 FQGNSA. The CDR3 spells CASSLLSSTYNEQFF. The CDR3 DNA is TGTGCCAGCAGCTTACTCTCCAGTACCTACAATGAGCAGTTCTTC.

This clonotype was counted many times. The CDR3 loop is CASRGGDYEQYF. The CDR3 DNA reads TGTGCCAGCCGAGGGGGGGACTACGAGCAGTACTTC. The genes are TRBV12-3 or TRBV12-4 and TRBJ2-7; the D gene is possibly TRBD2 (7 bases). The CDR3 extends over 12 amino acids. The V gene lost 8 bases and the J gene lost 3 bases, with 11 bases spanning the gap.

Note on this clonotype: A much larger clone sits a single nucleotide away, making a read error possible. Here the CDR3 DNA reads TGCGCCAGCAGTAAGGGCGGGGGGGCCGACAATGGGCAGTTCTTC. Translated: CASSKGGGADNGQFF. The chain couples TRBV5-1 to TRBJ2-1; 9 bases line up with TRBD2. The CDR3 is 15 amino acids. The germline V gene has CDR1 SGHRS and CDR2 YFSETQ.

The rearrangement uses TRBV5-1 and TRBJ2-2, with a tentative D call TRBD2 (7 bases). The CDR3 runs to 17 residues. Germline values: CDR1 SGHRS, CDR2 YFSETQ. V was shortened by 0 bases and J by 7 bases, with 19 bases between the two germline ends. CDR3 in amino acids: CASSLALLGGGRGELFF. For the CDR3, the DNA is TGCGCCAGCAGCTTGGCCCTTTTAGGCGGGGGCCGCGGGGAGCTGTTTTTT.

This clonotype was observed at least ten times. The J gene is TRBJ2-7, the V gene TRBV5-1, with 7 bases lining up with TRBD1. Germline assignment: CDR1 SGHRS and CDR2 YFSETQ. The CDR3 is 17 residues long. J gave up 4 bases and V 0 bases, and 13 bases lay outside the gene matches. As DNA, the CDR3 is TGCGCCAGCAGCTTGGGCTCCCCGGGACAGACAGCTTACGAGCAGTACTTC. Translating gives CASSLGSPGQTAYEQYF.

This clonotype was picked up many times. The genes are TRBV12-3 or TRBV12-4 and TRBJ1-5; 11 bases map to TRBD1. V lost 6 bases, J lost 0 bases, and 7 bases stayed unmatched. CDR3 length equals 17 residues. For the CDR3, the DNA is TGTGCCAGCAGACTTTGGACAGGGGGCTTTAGCAATCAGCCCCAGCATTTT. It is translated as CASRLWTGGFSNQPQHF.

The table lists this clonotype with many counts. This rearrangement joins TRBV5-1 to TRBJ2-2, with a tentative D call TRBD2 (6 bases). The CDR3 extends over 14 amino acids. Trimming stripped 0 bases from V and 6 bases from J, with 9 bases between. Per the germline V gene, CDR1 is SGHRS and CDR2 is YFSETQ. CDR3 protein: CASSLALASGELFF. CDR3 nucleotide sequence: TGCGCCAGCAGCTTGGCCCTAGCGTCCGGGGAGCTGTTTTTT.

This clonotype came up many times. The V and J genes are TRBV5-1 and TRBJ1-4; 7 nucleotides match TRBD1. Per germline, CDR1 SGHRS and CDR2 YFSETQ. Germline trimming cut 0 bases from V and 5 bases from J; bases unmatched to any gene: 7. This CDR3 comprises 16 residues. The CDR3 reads CASSLGVTGLNEKLFF. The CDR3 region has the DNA TGCGCCAGCAGCTTGGGGGTGACAGGGCTAAATGAAAAACTGTTTTTT.

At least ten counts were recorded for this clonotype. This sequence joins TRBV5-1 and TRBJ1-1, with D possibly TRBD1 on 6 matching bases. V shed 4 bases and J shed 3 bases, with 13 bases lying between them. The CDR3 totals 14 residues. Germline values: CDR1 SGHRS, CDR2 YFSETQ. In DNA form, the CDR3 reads TGCGCCAGCAGCCTACAGGGCTTCCACACTGAAGCTTTCTTT. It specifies CASSLQGFHTEAFF.

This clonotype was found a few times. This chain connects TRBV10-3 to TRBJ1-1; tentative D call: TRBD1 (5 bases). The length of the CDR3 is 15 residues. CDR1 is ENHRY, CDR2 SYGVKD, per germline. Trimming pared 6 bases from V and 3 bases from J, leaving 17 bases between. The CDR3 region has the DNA TGTGCCATCAGGGACACGGGGGGGTTGGACACTGAAGCTTTCTTT. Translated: CAIRDTGGLDTEAFF.

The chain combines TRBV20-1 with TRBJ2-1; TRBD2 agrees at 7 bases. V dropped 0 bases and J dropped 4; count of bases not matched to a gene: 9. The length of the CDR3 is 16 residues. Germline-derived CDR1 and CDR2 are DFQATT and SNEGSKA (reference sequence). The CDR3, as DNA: TGCAGTGCTAGAGATCGAGGCGGGAGTGCATACAATGAGCAGTTCTTC. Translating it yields CSARDRGGSAYNEQFF.

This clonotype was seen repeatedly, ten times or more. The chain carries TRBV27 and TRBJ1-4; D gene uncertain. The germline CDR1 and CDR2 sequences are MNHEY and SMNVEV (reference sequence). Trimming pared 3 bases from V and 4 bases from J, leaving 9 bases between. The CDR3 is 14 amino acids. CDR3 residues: CASSFRGSNEKLFF. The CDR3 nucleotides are TGTGCCAGCAGTTTCCGGGGAAGTAATGAAAAACTGTTTTTT.

CDR3 sequence (DNA): TGTGCCAGCAGTGGCGGACAGCTGACCTACGAGCAGTACTTC. Encoded protein: CASSGGQLTYEQYF. This rearrangement joins TRBV2 to TRBJ2-7, with D possibly being TRBD1 (6 bases). The V end lost 4 bases, the J end lost 2 bases, and 12 bases lay between the germline ends. Germline V CDR1 and CDR2: SNHLY, FYNNEI. This CDR3 has 14 residues.

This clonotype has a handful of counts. The CDR3 loop is CASSPGQGYSRGTQYF. The CDR3 nucleotides are TGTGCCAGCAGCCCGGGACAGGGATATTCAAGAGGGACCCAGTACTTC. The chain combines TRBV7-8 with TRBJ2-5; TRBD1 aligns across 9 bases. Trimming removed 5 bases from V and 7 bases from J; junction bases left unmatched: 14. The CDR3 sequence is 16 residues long. CDR1 is SGHVS, CDR2 FQNEAQ, per germline.

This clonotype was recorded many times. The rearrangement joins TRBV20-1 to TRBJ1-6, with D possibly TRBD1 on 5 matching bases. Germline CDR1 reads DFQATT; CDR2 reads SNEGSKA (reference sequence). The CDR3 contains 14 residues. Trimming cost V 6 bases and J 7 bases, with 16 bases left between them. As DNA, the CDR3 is TGCAGTGCCCTCGACAGAAATATGAATTCACCCCTCCACTTT. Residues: CSALDRNMNSPLHF.

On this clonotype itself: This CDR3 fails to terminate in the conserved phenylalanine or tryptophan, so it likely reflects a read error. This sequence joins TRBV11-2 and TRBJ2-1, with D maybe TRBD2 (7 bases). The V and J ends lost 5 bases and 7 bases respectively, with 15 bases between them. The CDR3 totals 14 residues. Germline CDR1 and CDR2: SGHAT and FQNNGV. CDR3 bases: TGTGCCAGCAGCCGAGGACTAGGGGGAAATGAGCAGTTCTGC. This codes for CASSRGLGGNEQFC.

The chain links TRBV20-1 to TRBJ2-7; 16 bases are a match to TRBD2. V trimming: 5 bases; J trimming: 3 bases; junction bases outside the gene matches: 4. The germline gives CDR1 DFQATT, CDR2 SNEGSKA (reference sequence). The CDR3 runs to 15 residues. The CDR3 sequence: CSAWGLAGGHYEQYF. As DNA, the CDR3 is TGCAGTGCTTGGGGACTAGCGGGAGGGCACTACGAGCAGTACTTC.

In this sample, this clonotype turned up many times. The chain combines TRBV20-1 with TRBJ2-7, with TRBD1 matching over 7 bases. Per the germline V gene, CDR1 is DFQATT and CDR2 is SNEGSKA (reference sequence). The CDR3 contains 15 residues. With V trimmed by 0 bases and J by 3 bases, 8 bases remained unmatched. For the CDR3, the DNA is TGCAGTGCTAGAGACCGGGACAGATCTTACTACGAGCAGTACTTC. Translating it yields CSARDRDRSYYEQYF.

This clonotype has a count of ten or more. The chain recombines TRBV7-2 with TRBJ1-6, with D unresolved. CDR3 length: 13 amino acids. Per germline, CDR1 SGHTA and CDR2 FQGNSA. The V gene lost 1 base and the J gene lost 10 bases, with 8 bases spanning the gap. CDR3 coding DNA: TGTGCCAGCAGCTTAGGGGCTGACTCACCCCTCCACTTT. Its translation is CASSLGADSPLHF.